This TCR beta chain was captured by sequencing in a study of blood T cell repertoires in COVID-19. The protocol was immunoSEQ multiplex PCR, while the TCRdb copy is restricted to in-frame clones and leaves out a portion. This table holds under 200,000 clones, approximately 80% found once. This clone has a single count. The sequence came from a man aged 45-65 years who had recovered from COVID-19. Sequenced material: PBMCs or T cells enriched from blood (not recorded which).

This CDR3 reads CASSEGSTGVQPQHF. CDR3 DNA sequence: TGTGCCAGCAGCGAGGGTTCGACAGGGGTTCAGCCCCAGCATTTT. This rearrangement joins TRBV9 to TRBJ1-5; 8 bases align to TRBD1. This CDR3 has 15 amino acids. With 3 bases clipped from V and 6 bases from J, the junction kept 8 bases outside the gene matches. Germline CDR1 and CDR2: SGDLS and YYNGEE.